Each of the 25 T cell receptor beta chains below was sequenced from the same sample in a study of cytomegalovirus exposure and HLA in healthy donors. The PCR was carried out with 60 Vbeta primers and 13 Jbeta primers. Data came from immunoSEQ multiplex PCR; TCRdb stores just in-frame clones and leaves some out. The table includes 150,000 or so clones, approximately 80% detected once. The sequencing input was PBMCs. These receptors were taken from a woman between 40 and 50 years old in good health and CMV-seronegative.

J is TRBJ2-3 and V is TRBV11-3; D perhaps matches TRBD1 (6 bases). The V end was cut by 0 bases, the J end by 4 bases, with 8 bases between. Germline CDR1 is SGHNT and CDR2 is YENEEA. The CDR3 consists of 14 residues. The CDR3 coding sequence is TGTGCCAGCAGCTTAGAAGGGGGAGCAGATACGCAGTATTTT. Protein product: CASSLEGGADTQYF. The whole variable domain, filled in from reference TRBV11-3 and TRBJ2-3, reads EAGVVQSPRYKIIEKKQPVAFWCNPISGHNTLYWYLQNLGQGPELLIRYENEEAVDDSQLPKDRFSAERLKGVDSTLKIQPAELGDSAVYLCASSLEGGADTQYFGPGTRLTVL.

The chain has TRBV5-1 and TRBJ1-6; D is uncertain. CDR1 and CDR2 (germline): SGHRS, YFSETQ. CDR3 length: 16 amino acids. V lost 0 bases and J lost 7, with 14 bases in between. CDR3 nucleotides: TGCGCCAGCAGCTTGGTAGTGTCAGGAGGGAATTCACCCCTCCACTTT. Amino acid sequence: CASSLVVSGGNSPLHF.

The rearrangement joins TRBV18 to TRBJ1-2, with 10 bases aligning to TRBD1. The CDR3 consists of 14 residues. V gave up 6 bases and J gave up 3 bases; unmatched junction bases: 4. CDR1 KGHSH and CDR2 LQKENI come from the germline V gene. The CDR3: CASSLGQGDYGYTF. The CDR3 DNA is TGTGCCAGCTCCCTCGGACAGGGGGACTATGGCTACACCTTC.

This clone was picked up a small number of times. The chain is built from TRBV7-6 and TRBJ2-7, with TRBD2 matching 8 bases. The germline V gene encodes CDR1 SGHVS and CDR2 FNYEAQ. This CDR3 comprises 13 residues. V dropped 5 bases and J dropped 6; count of bases not matched to a gene: 6. The CDR3 sequence: CASSLNGGAEQYF. The CDR3 DNA follows: TGTGCCAGCAGCCTAAACGGGGGGGCCGAGCAGTACTTC.

This clone was seen just once. This chain joins TRBV7-2 and TRBJ2-7; D is possibly TRBD1 (5 bases). Germline loops: CDR1 SGHTA, CDR2 FQGNSA. Trimming removed 2 bases from V and 2 bases from J, with 10 bases in between. CDR3 size: 14 residues. The CDR3 DNA reads as TGTGCCAGCAGCTTAACAGGTGGTGCCTACGAGCAGTACTTC. As protein: CASSLTGGAYEQYF.

J is TRBJ2-1 and V is TRBV27, with D perhaps matching TRBD1 (5 bases). Germline CDR1 is MNHEY and CDR2 is SMNVEV (reference sequence). The CDR3 totals 16 residues. Trimming took 5 bases from V and 7 from J, leaving 21 bases between them. In nucleotides, the CDR3 is TGTGCCAGCAGTCTAGGGGCAGGGTCCTGGTGGAATGAGCAGTTCTTC. It yields the protein CASSLGAGSWWNEQFF.

This chain links TRBV7-3 with TRBJ2-7, with D possibly being TRBD2 (5 bases). V lost 5 bases, J lost 0 bases, and 11 bases lay in between. Germline V gene sequence: CDR1 SGHTA, CDR2 FQGTGA. The CDR3 sequence is 14 residues long. The CDR3, as DNA: TGTGCCAGCAGCCCTGGGCGGGCCTCCTACGAGCAGTACTTC. It codes for CASSPGRASYEQYF.

The V and J genes are TRBV6-6 and TRBJ1-5; 7 nucleotides line up with TRBD1. V lost 2 bases to trimming and J lost 2 bases; unmatched junction nucleotides: 0. Germline V CDR1 and CDR2: MNHNY, SVGAGI (reference sequence). The CDR3 totals 14 residues. The CDR3: CASSYGTGNQPQHF. The CDR3 bases are TGTGCCAGCAGTTACGGGACAGGCAATCAGCCCCAGCATTTT.

The chain employs TRBV7-8 and TRBJ1-1; unclear D gene. CDR3 size: 15 residues. Germline V gene data show CDR1 as SGHVS and CDR2 as FQNEAQ. With 4 bases removed from V and 6 bases from J, the gap between germline ends came to 18 bases. The CDR3 is CASSSERAAGAEAFF. The CDR3 nucleotides are TGTGCCAGCAGCTCAGAACGGGCGGCCGGGGCTGAAGCTTTCTTT.

This clone has only a few counts. V gene TRBV7-2 combines with J gene TRBJ2-7; TRBD1 is a possible D gene (5 bases). The CDR3 sequence is 15 residues long. With 3 bases removed from V and 3 bases from J, the gap between germline ends came to 15 bases. Germline CDR1 reads SGHTA; CDR2 reads FQGNSA. The CDR3 DNA reads as TGTGCCAGCAGCTTTACGGACACCGTATACTACGAGCAGTACTTC. Amino acid sequence: CASSFTDTVYYEQYF. Full variable domain (remainder filled in from reference TRBV7-2 and TRBJ2-7): GAGVSQSPSNKVTEKGKDVELRCDPISGHTALYWYRQSLGQGLEFLIYFQGNSAPDKSGLPSDRFSAERTGGSVSTLTIQRTQQEDSAVYLCASSFTDTVYYEQYFGPGTRLTVT.

This chain joins TRBV11-3 and TRBJ1-3, with a tentative D call TRBD1 (6 bases). The germline V gene encodes CDR1 SGHNT and CDR2 YENEEA. CDR3 length: 15 residues. Trimming stripped 5 bases from V and 0 bases from J, with 11 bases between. CDR3: CASSPTGFSGNTIYF. Written as DNA, the CDR3 is TGTGCCAGCAGCCCAACAGGGTTCTCTGGAAACACCATATATTTT.

In its sample, this clone was seen once. The chain employs TRBV4-2 and TRBJ2-2; D is undetermined. Germline assignment: CDR1 LGHNA and CDR2 YNFKEQ. This CDR3 comprises 14 residues. Trimming removed 0 bases from V and 9 bases from J, with 11 bases in between. CDR3 DNA: TGTGCCAGCAGCCAAGAAAGCCTCGAAAGGGAGCTGTTTTTT. It encodes CASSQESLERELFF.

The chain has TRBV28 and TRBJ2-3; 12 nucleotides match TRBD2. The CDR3 has 15 amino acids. The germline gives CDR1 MDHEN, CDR2 SYDVKM. V lost 4 bases to trimming and J lost 6 bases; unmatched junction nucleotides: 5. The CDR3 reads CASSSRLAGADTQYF. Written as DNA, the CDR3 is TGTGCCAGCAGTTCTAGACTAGCGGGGGCCGATACGCAGTATTTT.

The count of this clone is one. In nucleotides, the CDR3 is TGTGCCAGCAGCTTGGGGACAGGAGAGACCCAGTACTTC. Amino acids: CASSLGTGETQYF. The chain employs TRBV5-6 and TRBJ2-5; 7 bases fit TRBD1. CDR1 SGHDT and CDR2 YYEEEE come from the germline V gene. The CDR3 has 13 residues. V lost 0 bases, J lost 4 bases, and 0 bases stayed unmatched. The full variable domain, in which reference TRBV5-6 and TRBJ2-5 provide the parts outside the CDR3, is DAGVTQSPTHLIKTRGQQVTLRCSPKSGHDTVSWYQQALGQGPQFIFQYYEEEERQRGNFPDRFSGHQFPNYSSELNVNALLLGDSALYLCASSLGTGETQYFGPGTRLLVL.

A few counts support this clone. A read error may produce the germline difference seen at one junction end. The chain couples TRBV7-7 to TRBJ2-5, with 15 bases fitting TRBD2. CDR1 and CDR2 (germline): SSHAT, FNYEAQ (reference sequence). The CDR3 has 16 residues. CDR3 bases: TGTGCTAGCAGCCTGGGACTAGCGGGAGGACTAGAGACCCAGTACTTC. Residues: CASSLGLAGGLETQYF. Supplemented by reference TRBV7-7 and TRBJ2-5, the full variable domain reads GAGVSQSPRYKVTKRGQDVTLRCDPISSHATLYWYQQALGQGPEFLTYFNYEAQPDKSGLPSDRFSAERPEGSISTLTIQRTEQRDSAMYRCASSLGLAGGLETQYFGPGTRLLVL.

V is TRBV5-1 and J is TRBJ2-4; TRBD2 is a possible D gene (6 bases). The V end lost 3 bases, the J end lost 1 base, and 20 bases lay between the germline ends. The CDR3 length is 18 residues. Germline V gene sequence: CDR1 SGHRS, CDR2 YFSETQ. The CDR3 sequence: CASSSTVGGARAKNIQYF. CDR3 coding DNA: TGCGCCAGCAGCTCGACGGTTGGAGGGGCAAGGGCCAAAAACATTCAGTACTTC.

The chain uses TRBV18 and TRBJ1-3; 8 bases map to TRBD1. CDR3 size: 16 residues. The germline gives CDR1 KGHSH, CDR2 LQKENI. Trimming cost V 1 base and J 4 bases; bases outside gene matches: 6. The CDR3 sequence: CASSPLPTGDGNTIYF. The CDR3 region has the DNA TGTGCCAGCTCACCACTTCCGACAGGGGACGGAAACACCATATATTTT.

The chain links TRBV4-2 to TRBJ2-1; 7 bases align to TRBD2. The CDR3 loop spans 18 amino acids. Germline V gene sequence: CDR1 LGHNA, CDR2 YNFKEQ. V shed 0 bases, J shed 1 base, and the junction held 9 bases outside the gene matches. CDR3 residues: CASSQDLRGLPSYNEQFF. The CDR3 nucleotides are TGTGCCAGCAGCCAAGATCTTAGGGGACTACCATCCTACAATGAGCAGTTCTTC.

The chain combines TRBV19 with TRBJ1-2; the D gene is possibly TRBD1 (6 bases). This CDR3 region has 15 residues. CDR1 and CDR2 (germline): LNHDA, SQIVND (reference sequence). Trimming pared 0 bases from V and 4 bases from J, leaving 12 bases between. The CDR3 protein is CASSIDRGAIYGYTF. The CDR3 DNA reads TGTGCCAGTAGTATAGACAGGGGCGCTATCTATGGCTACACCTTC.

The table lists this clone with a few counts. J is TRBJ2-7 and V is TRBV14; D perhaps matches TRBD2 (6 bases). The V end was cut by 5 bases, the J end by 0 bases, with 14 bases between. This CDR3 is built from 15 residues. Germline lookup yields CDR1 SGHDN and CDR2 FVKESK. The CDR3 coding sequence is TGTGCCAGCAGCTTTACTAGCCTAAACTCCTACGAGCAGTACTTC. Its translation: CASSFTSLNSYEQYF.

The chain combines TRBV7-9 with TRBJ2-1, with 11 nucleotides matching TRBD2. This CDR3 has 15 residues. V gave up 4 bases and J gave up 10 bases; unmatched junction bases: 9. The germline V gene encodes CDR1 SEHNR and CDR2 FQNEAQ (reference sequence). The CDR3 nucleotides read TGTGCCAGCAGCTCATTTAGCGGGAGGGAGGGCGAGCAGTTCTTC. This gives the protein CASSSFSGREGEQFF.

V gene TRBV5-4 combines with J gene TRBJ2-3; 13 bases agree with TRBD2. With 0 bases clipped from V and 10 bases from J, the junction kept 5 bases outside the gene matches. CDR1 is SGHNT, CDR2 YYREEE, per germline (reference sequence). The CDR3 has 15 residues. The CDR3 here is CASSLELAGGPAQYF. The CDR3 nucleotides read TGTGCCAGCAGCTTGGAACTAGCGGGAGGGCCGGCGCAGTATTTT.

This chain connects TRBV5-1 to TRBJ2-3, with 9 positions matching TRBD2. The ends lost 1 base at V and 0 bases at J; junction bases unmatched: 3. Germline V CDR1 and CDR2: SGHRS, YFSETQ. This CDR3 is built from 16 residues. This CDR3 reads CASSLRLAESTDTQYF. The DNA of the CDR3 is TGCGCCAGCAGCTTGAGACTAGCGGAAAGCACAGATACGCAGTATTTT.

The chain has TRBV7-9 and TRBJ2-1, with D unclear. The germline V gene has CDR1 SEHNR and CDR2 FQNEAQ (reference sequence). V lost 1 base and J 3 bases, leaving 13 bases between the germline ends. CDR3 length: 16 residues. The CDR3: CASSLVPGANYNEQFF. CDR3 DNA sequence: TGTGCCAGCAGCTTAGTGCCGGGTGCCAACTACAATGAGCAGTTCTTC.

In this sample, this clone turned up a few times. The genes are TRBV5-4 and TRBJ2-2; 7 positions agree with TRBD2. Germline values: CDR1 SGHNT, CDR2 YYREEE (reference sequence). This CDR3 spans 13 amino acids. Unmatched junction bases numbered 3, after V lost 4 bases and J lost 6 bases. This chain's CDR3 is CASSTSVAGELFF. CDR3 bases: TGTGCCAGCAGCACTAGCGTGGCCGGGGAGCTGTTTTTT.